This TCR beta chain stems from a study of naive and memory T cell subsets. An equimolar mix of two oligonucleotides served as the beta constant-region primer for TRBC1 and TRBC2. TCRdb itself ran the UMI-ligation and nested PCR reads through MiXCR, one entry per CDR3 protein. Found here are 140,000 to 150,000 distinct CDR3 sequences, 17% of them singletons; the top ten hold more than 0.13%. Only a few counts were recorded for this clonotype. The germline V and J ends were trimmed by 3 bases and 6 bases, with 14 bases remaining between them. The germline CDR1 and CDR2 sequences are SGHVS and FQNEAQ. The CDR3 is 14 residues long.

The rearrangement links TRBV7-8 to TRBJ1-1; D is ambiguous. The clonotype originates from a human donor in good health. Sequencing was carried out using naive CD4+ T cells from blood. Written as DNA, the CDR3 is TGTGCCAGCAGCTTGGCCCCTAGGAGCGCTGAAGCTTTCTTT. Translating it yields CASSLAPRSAEAFF. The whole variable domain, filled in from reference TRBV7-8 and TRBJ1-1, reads GAGVSQSPRYKVAKRGQDVALRCDPISGHVSLFWYQQALGQGPEFLTYFQNEAQLDKSGLPSDRFFAERPEGSVSTLKIQRTQQEDSAVYLCASSLAPRSAEAFFGQGTRLTVV.